A selection of T cell receptor beta chains follows, all from one sample in a study of OX40 agonist ivuxolimab in advanced cancers. Assay used: immunoSEQ multiplex PCR; TCRdb lists only in-frame clones, some missing. The table includes 25,000 to 35,000 clones, about 88% detected once. The input for sequencing was CD4+ or CD8+ T cells sorted from blood, taken in a trial of the OX40 agonist ivuxolimab. All receptors derive from an adult with an advanced solid tumor such as melanoma, head and neck, liver or kidney cancer. The CDR3 runs from the conserved cysteine through the conserved F or W.

v_call	cdr3_aa
TRBV11-2	CASSPEAGEENEQFF
TRBV2	CASTPPGSSYNSPLHF
TRBV19	CASNYLSGAGELFF
TRBV7-8	CASSLLGGWQETQYF
TRBV4-3	CASSRHWGDSSYNEQFF
TRBV19	CASSDTGGLYEQYF
TRBV7-9	CASSLEGLGRETQYF
TRBV9	CASSHSGEQYF
TRBV9	CASSPRDENTEAFF
TRBV27	CASSFGGPSEAFF
TRBV19	CASSMRDRGNTEAFF
TRBV4-1	CASSQYLSTSYEQYF
TRBV9	CASSVGDSSYNEQFF
TRBV7-9	CASSSWTGSTDTQYF
TRBV2	CASSEVSSGSSYEQYF
TRBV9	CASSGTREETQYF
TRBV28	CASTLRWGFDNEKLFF
TRBV27	CASSRTGAYEQYF
TRBV27	CASSSRTYSPLHF
TRBV27	CASSFSSGSSYNEQFF
TRBV13	CASSLGDGSGNTIYF
TRBV5-1	CASREGPGANQPQHF
TRBV11-2	CASSVQGGLQETQYF
TRBV28	CASSPFGGEAYEQYF